The sequence of this T cell receptor (beta chain) was determined in a study of neurological immune-mediated disorders. There are 13 residues in the CDR3. Germline V gene data show CDR1 as DFQATT and CDR2 as SNEGSKA (reference sequence). In its sample, this clonotype ranks as medium-sized. A junction boundary mismatches the germline segment, possibly from a read error. TCRdb processed the 5' RACE reads anew with MiXCR; each CDR3 protein has one entry. The sample has 27,000 or so distinct CDR3 sequences; 15% are singletons. The TCR originated in a man between 65 and 85 years old in good health. V is TRBV20-1 and J is TRBJ2-7, with TRBD2 matching 11 bases. The sample was PBMCs. The CDR3, as DNA: TGCAGTGTCAAGCTTAGCGGGGGGGACGAGCAGTATTTC. It encodes CSVKLSGGDEQYF.